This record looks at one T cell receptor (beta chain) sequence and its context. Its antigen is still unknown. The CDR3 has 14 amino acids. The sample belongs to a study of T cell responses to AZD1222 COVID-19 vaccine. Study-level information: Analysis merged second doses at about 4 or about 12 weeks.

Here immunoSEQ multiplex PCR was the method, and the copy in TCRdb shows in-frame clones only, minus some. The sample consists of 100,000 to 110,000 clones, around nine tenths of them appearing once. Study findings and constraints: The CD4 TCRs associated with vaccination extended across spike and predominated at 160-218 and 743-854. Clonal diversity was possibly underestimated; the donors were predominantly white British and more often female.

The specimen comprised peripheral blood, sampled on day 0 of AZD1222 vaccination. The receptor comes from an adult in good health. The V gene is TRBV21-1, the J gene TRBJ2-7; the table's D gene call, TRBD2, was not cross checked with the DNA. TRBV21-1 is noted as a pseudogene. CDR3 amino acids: CASSGAVSSYEQYF. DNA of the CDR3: TGTGCCAGCAGCGGAGCGGTATCCTCATACGAGCAGTACTTC.